These 25 T cell receptor beta chains originate from one sample sequenced in a study of blood T cells in healthy people across ages. A second PCR of roughly 6 to 12 cycles used a sample-barcoded 5' primer and a J-beta primer mix. TCRdb reanalysed the 5' RACE reads using MiXCR and keeps one entry per CDR3 protein. Of 1,500,000 or so distinct CDR3 sequences in the sample, approximately 39% were seen once. Sequencing was done on a sample of blood. Source of these receptors: a woman aged 18-29 years in good health.

This clonotype was observed a few times. J is TRBJ1-2 and V is TRBV29-1; 9 bases line up with TRBD1. The CDR3 runs 13 residues. V lost 8 bases and J lost 4; bases outside the gene matches: 8. Germline V CDR1 and CDR2: SQVTM, ANQGSEA. CDR3 nucleotides: TGCAGCACTGGGACAGGGCTTACCTATGGCTACACCTTC. Translating gives CSTGTGLTYGYTF.

This chain links TRBV18 with TRBJ2-4, with D maybe TRBD1 (6 bases). The tail of the sequence fits TRBJ2-7 better, so the J call may be wrong. Germline V gene lookup returns CDR1 KGHSH and CDR2 LQKENI. The CDR3 contains 15 residues. The CDR3 spells CASSPHQGIRYEQYF. The DNA of the CDR3 is TGTGCCAGCTCACCACATCAGGGGATCCGCTACGAGCAGTACTTC.

The chain combines TRBV6-2 or TRBV6-3 with TRBJ2-1, with 9 bases lining up with TRBD1. This CDR3 contains 14 residues. Germline CDR1 MNHEY, CDR2 SVGEGT. V lost 6 bases, J lost 3 bases, and 3 bases stayed unmatched. The CDR3 here is CASRQGAFYNEQFF. The CDR3 DNA reads TGTGCCAGCAGACAGGGGGCCTTCTACAATGAGCAGTTCTTC.

V gene TRBV10-3 combines with J gene TRBJ1-2, with 9 bases fitting TRBD1. The CDR3 sequence is 17 residues long. J lost 4 bases, V lost 11 bases, and 20 bases had no gene match. The germline CDR1 and CDR2 sequences are ENHRY and SYGVKD. The CDR3 DNA is TGTGCCCTTAGGGCCGGGACAGGGTCTGCTGTGTCCTATGGCTACACCTTC. This gives the protein CALRAGTGSAVSYGYTF.

The chain recombines TRBV12-3 or TRBV12-4 with TRBJ2-2; 7 bases line up with TRBD1. This CDR3 comprises 14 residues. Trimming cost V 6 bases and J 3 bases; bases outside gene matches: 4. The CDR3 loop reads CASRSTGDTGELFF. The CDR3 DNA is TGTGCCAGCAGATCCACAGGGGACACCGGGGAGCTGTTTTTT.

This clonotype has a handful of counts. The V call is TRBV27, the J call TRBJ1-1; D perhaps matches TRBD1 (5 bases). Trimming cost V 0 bases and J 1 base, with 15 bases left between them. The CDR3 is made up of 17 amino acids. Per germline, CDR1 MNHEY and CDR2 SMNVEV (reference sequence). This CDR3 is CASSLSAFGGPNTEAFF. CDR3 nucleotide sequence: TGTGCCAGCAGTTTATCCGCCTTTGGGGGTCCGAACACTGAAGCTTTCTTT.

This clonotype was counted many times. The V gene is TRBV29-1, the J gene TRBJ2-1, with 8 bases fitting TRBD1. V gave up 4 bases and J gave up 9 bases; unmatched junction bases: 11. The CDR3 has 14 residues. Germline V gene sequence: CDR1 SQVTM, CDR2 ANQGSEA. The CDR3 DNA reads TGCAGCGTTGCCCTCGACAGGGGAATCGGTGAGCAGTTCTTC. Translated, it gives CSVALDRGIGEQFF.

This clonotype appeared a few times. The CDR3 reads CASSQGNTNYYEQYF. CDR3 DNA: TGTGCCAGCAGCCAAGGGAACACCAACTACTACGAGCAGTACTTC. The genes are TRBV3-1 and TRBJ2-7; D remains ambiguous. Looked up from germline, CDR1 is LGHDT and CDR2 is YNNKEL (reference sequence). Trimming shortened V by 1 base and J by 3 bases, and 13 bases separated the two germline ends. The CDR3 length is 15 residues.

The chain employs TRBV9 and TRBJ2-1, with a tentative D call TRBD2 (6 bases). CDR1 and CDR2 from the germline V gene are SGDLS and YYNGEE. CDR3 length: 16 residues. Trimming stripped 1 base from V and 2 bases from J, with 13 bases between. CDR3 nucleotides: TGTGCCAGCAGCGTAATGTCGGGAGCCCCCTACAATGAGCAGTTCTTC. It codes for CASSVMSGAPYNEQFF.

The table lists this clonotype with a count of one. This chain uses TRBV6-2 or TRBV6-3 with TRBJ2-4, with D hard to call. Germline V gene lookup returns CDR1 MNHEY and CDR2 SVGEGT. This CDR3 comprises 15 residues. The V and J ends lost 1 base and 0 bases respectively, with 7 bases between them. In DNA, the CDR3 is TGTGCCAGCAGTTACTTACGGCTAGCCAAAAACATTCAGTACTTC. This codes for CASSYLRLAKNIQYF.

The sample holds many counts of this clonotype. The chain carries TRBV15 and TRBJ2-7, with D tentatively TRBD1 (6 bases). CDR1 is LNHNV, CDR2 YYDKDF, per germline (reference sequence). Trimming took 0 bases from V and 4 from J, leaving 13 bases between them. The CDR3 consists of 15 residues. The CDR3: CATSRDGRGLYEQYF. In nucleotides, the CDR3 is TGTGCCACCAGCAGAGATGGCAGGGGATTATACGAGCAGTACTTC.

This chain joins TRBV20-1 and TRBJ1-1; TRBD1 agrees at 9 bases. The germline gives CDR1 DFQATT, CDR2 SNEGSKA (reference sequence). V lost 5 bases and J lost 5; bases outside the gene matches: 3. This CDR3 region has 12 residues. The CDR3, as DNA: TGCAGTGCTGACAGGGGGAGAACTGAAGCTTTCTTT. It specifies CSADRGRTEAFF.

This sequence joins TRBV11-2 and TRBJ2-4, with D possibly called TRBD1 or TRBD2 (5 bases each). Per germline, CDR1 SGHAT and CDR2 FQNNGV. Between the trimmed V and J ends, which lost 3 bases and 13 bases, there was a span of 25 bases. The CDR3 is made up of 16 amino acids. In DNA form, the CDR3 reads TGTGCCAGCAGCTTGTGGCCAAGGGGCGGGTACAATGAGCAGTACTTC. Translating it yields CASSLWPRGGYNEQYF.

This rearrangement joins TRBV5-1 to TRBJ2-1, with 7 bases lining up with TRBD2. This CDR3 has 11 amino acids. J lost 9 bases, V lost 7 bases, and 4 bases had no gene match. Per germline, CDR1 SGHRS and CDR2 YFSETQ. CDR3 amino acids: CASVAGSEQFF. CDR3 in DNA: TGCGCCAGCGTAGCGGGTTCTGAGCAGTTCTTC.

The V and J genes are TRBV29-1 and TRBJ2-3; 12 nucleotides agree with TRBD2. The CDR3 loop spans 14 amino acids. Per the germline V gene, CDR1 is SQVTM and CDR2 is ANQGSEA. V lost 4 bases and J lost 4; bases outside the gene matches: 3. CDR3 protein: CSVVTSGSPDTQYF. The CDR3 DNA follows: TGCAGCGTTGTGACTAGCGGGAGTCCAGATACGCAGTATTTT.

The rearrangement uses TRBV4-2 and TRBJ2-5; no reliable D call. The J call is in doubt because the DNA end fits TRBJ2-7 better. CDR1 LGHNA and CDR2 YNFKEQ come from the germline V gene. The CDR3 extends over 15 amino acids. DNA for the CDR3: TGTGCCAGCAGCCAAGATGCGCAGGTCGAGTACGAGCAGTACTTC. This codes for CASSQDAQVEYEQYF.

The chain couples TRBV2 to TRBJ2-1, with D perhaps TRBD1 or TRBD2 (5 bases each). Trimming pared 10 bases from V and 0 bases from J, leaving 16 bases between. Germline V CDR1 and CDR2: SNHLY, FYNNEI. This CDR3 region has 15 residues. CDR3 nucleotides: TGTGCCAAACAATCTGGGACCGGCTCCTACAATGAGCAGTTCTTC. Encoded protein: CAKQSGTGSYNEQFF.

The rearrangement links TRBV12-3 or TRBV12-4 to TRBJ2-7; D unresolved. The V end was cut by 5 bases, the J end by 4 bases, with 15 bases between. The CDR3 has 14 amino acids. In DNA, the CDR3 is TGTGCCAGCAGTCATACTACCGGGCAATACGAGCAGTACTTC. It is translated as CASSHTTGQYEQYF.

The chain joins TRBV14 to TRBJ2-7; D gene unclear. The germline gives CDR1 SGHDN, CDR2 FVKESK. Trimming took 4 bases from V and 5 from J, leaving 18 bases between them. This CDR3 region has 15 residues. The CDR3 is CASSLSEFLIHEQYF. The CDR3 DNA follows: TGTGCCAGCAGCCTCTCGGAATTCCTCATCCACGAGCAGTACTTC.

V gene TRBV6-5 combines with J gene TRBJ2-7; perhaps TRBD1 as D (5 bases). V lost 2 bases to trimming and J lost 1 base, with 12 bases between them. This CDR3 region has 15 residues. Germline V CDR1 and CDR2: MNHEY, SVGAGI. The DNA for the CDR3 is TGTGCCAGCAGTTACGGGGCAGGTGTTTCCTACGAGCAGTACTTC. Translation gives CASSYGAGVSYEQYF.

CDR3 coding DNA: TGTGCCAGCAGCGTAGTAGTTCTTTCTGAGCAGTTCTTC. As protein: CASSVVVLSEQFF. The chain is built from TRBV9 and TRBJ2-1; no clear D. CDR1 is SGDLS, CDR2 YYNGEE, per germline. With 0 bases removed from V and 9 bases from J, the gap between germline ends came to 10 bases. This CDR3 has 13 residues.

This clonotype has a handful of counts. The chain uses TRBV7-9 and TRBJ2-1; D may correspond to TRBD1 or TRBD2 (5 bases each). V was cut by 5 bases and J by 2 bases, with 16 bases left in between. The CDR3 has 16 amino acids. Germline values: CDR1 SEHNR, CDR2 FQNEAQ (reference sequence). The CDR3 nucleotides read TGTGCCAGCAGCCCTCGCTCTCGGGGCCCCTACAATGAGCAGTTCTTC. Protein sequence: CASSPRSRGPYNEQFF.

This clonotype was seen many times. A much more abundant neighbour one base away suggests this may be a read error. The chain couples TRBV3-1 to TRBJ2-7, with TRBD1 matching 9 bases. The CDR3 covers 15 residues. V shed 3 bases, J shed 7 bases, and the junction held 10 bases outside the gene matches. CDR1 LGHDT and CDR2 YNNKEL come from the germline V gene (reference sequence). The CDR3 region has the DNA TGTGCCAGCAGCCACCTGGGACAGGGTGGCAATGAGCAGTACTTC. Translating it yields CASSHLGQGGNEQYF.

The genes are TRBV29-1 and TRBJ1-2; 10 nucleotides align to TRBD1. V lost 4 bases and J lost 8; bases outside the gene matches: 7. The CDR3 loop spans 13 amino acids. Germline V gene data show CDR1 as SQVTM and CDR2 as ANQGSEA. DNA of the CDR3: TGCAGCGTTGGGTCGACAGGGGGCTACGGCTACACCTTC. This gives the protein CSVGSTGGYGYTF.

The chain recombines TRBV6-5 with TRBJ2-1; 7 positions match TRBD2. The CDR3 contains 18 residues. CDR1 MNHEY and CDR2 SVGAGI come from the germline V gene. Trimming took 4 bases from V and 2 from J; bases not matched to a gene: 14. CDR3 sequence reads: CASSWRTRSRGAYNEQFF. For the CDR3, the DNA is TGTGCCAGCAGTTGGAGGACTAGATCTCGGGGGGCCTACAATGAGCAGTTCTTC.